The entry below gives a single TCR beta chain sequence along with its context. The sample comes from a study of shared clonotypes between healthy human individuals. The repertoire was sequenced with immunoSEQ multiplex PCR; TCRdb's copy has only in-frame clones and lacks some. The sample lists roughly 2.2 million clones; 85% to 95% were seen once. The CDR3 covers 15 residues. Germline V CDR1 and CDR2: SGHNT, YYREEE (reference sequence). V was cut by 8 bases and J by 5 bases, with 22 bases left in between. The chain links TRBV5-4 to TRBJ2-5; D assignment may be TRBD1 or TRBD2 (6 bases each). Specimen: naive CD4+ T cells from PBMCs. Subset noted: CD45RA+ positively selected. This TCR derives from a man between 18 and 35 years old in good health. Some clones in this sample may be carry-over from other donors' samples. CDR3 nucleotides: TGTGCCAGTTCTATAGGGGGGCCGGCCCCGGAGACCCAGTACTTC. Protein product: CASSIGGPAPETQYF.